These 3 T cell receptor beta chains were all obtained from the same sample, sequenced in a study of PD-L1 blockade in urothelial cancer. This table comes from immunoSEQ multiplex PCR, and its TCRdb copy is limited to in-frame clones, with some not included. The table has about 180 clones, roughly 32% seen once; the top ten hold about a sixth. The sequences come from tumor tissue, collected before atezolizumab (anti-PD-L1) treatment. The receptors derive from a man in his sixties or seventies with urothelial cancer.

This clone was found a few times. This rearrangement joins TRBV11-3 to TRBJ2-3; weak D call: TRBD1 (5 bases). CDR1 is SGHNT, CDR2 YENEEA, per germline. This CDR3 contains 14 residues. The V end was cut by 4 bases, the J end by 0 bases, with 8 bases between. CDR3 in DNA: TGTGCCAGCAGCTCCGGACAAAGCACAGATACGCAGTATTTT. Its protein product is CASSSGQSTDTQYF.

The chain uses TRBV29-1 and TRBJ1-1, with 7 bases that match TRBD1. With V trimmed by 6 bases and J by 6 bases, 16 bases remained unmatched. The CDR3 has 15 amino acids. Germline-derived CDR1 and CDR2 are SQVTM and ANQGSEA. Here the CDR3 DNA reads TGCAGCGTCCTCCCTAACAGGGGTGGTAGTTCTGAAGCTTTCTTT. It translates to CSVLPNRGGSSEAFF.

This clone is large (0.1 to 1%) within its sample. The gene calls are TRBV11-3 and TRBJ1-1; possible D gene TRBD1, 5 bases. The germline V and J ends were trimmed by 5 bases and 3 bases, with 13 bases remaining between them. Looked up from germline, CDR1 is SGHNT and CDR2 is YENEEA. The CDR3 is 14 amino acids. Here the CDR3 DNA reads TGTGCCAGCAGCCGGAGGGGAGGGTACACTGAAGCTTTCTTT. It codes for CASSRRGGYTEAFF. Full variable domain (remainder filled in from reference TRBV11-3 and TRBJ1-1): EAGVVQSPRYKIIEKKQPVAFWCNPISGHNTLYWYLQNLGQGPELLIRYENEEAVDDSQLPKDRFSAERLKGVDSTLKIQPAELGDSAVYLCASSRRGGYTEAFFGQGTRLTVV.